The source of this T cell receptor (beta chain) is a study of T cell clones after liver transplantation. Sequencing used immunoSEQ multiplex PCR; TCRdb keeps in-frame clones, though not all of them. Of 60,000 or so clones in the sample, roughly 70% were seen once. This receptor was taken from a human patient who received a liver transplant. Among the T cells, some may be from the graft donor. Sequenced here: CD4+ T cells from blood, sampled at the 22-month timepoint.

CDR3 sequence reads: CASSLMNNEQFF. CDR3 coding DNA: TGTGCCAGCAGCTTGATGAACAATGAGCAGTTCTTC. The genes are TRBV7-9 and TRBJ2-1; D not certain. Trimming removed 3 bases at V and 5 bases at J, with 5 bases between. The V gene's germline CDR1 is SEHNR and CDR2 FQNEAQ (reference sequence). This CDR3 contains 12 residues. Drawing the rest from reference TRBV7-9 and TRBJ2-1, the complete variable domain is DTGVSQNPRHKITKRGQNVTFRCDPISEHNRLYWYRQTLGQGPEFLTYFQNEAQLEKSRLLSDRFSAERPKGSFSTLEIQRTEQGDSAMYLCASSLMNNEQFFGPGTRLTVL.